Listed below are T cell receptor beta chains from one sample, sequenced in a study of cytomegalovirus exposure and HLA in healthy donors. Profiling relied on immunoSEQ multiplex PCR, and the TCRdb table lists in-frame clones only, not all of them. Of some 140,000 clones in the sample, 70% to 80% were seen once. Material: PBMCs. The receptors were sampled from a female donor in good health and CMV-seronegative. CDR3s leave out the opening cysteine and the closing phenylalanine or tryptophan.

v_gene	j_gene	CDR3aa
TRBV5-4	TRBJ2-7	ASSLGLAGVYEQY
TRBV27	TRBJ2-3	ASNPAGGPQNTQY
TRBV5-4	TRBJ2-1	ASSSGIAGDEF
TRBV5-5	TRBJ1-1	ASSLAREFPEGMNTEAF
TRBV7-2	TRBJ1-1	ASSLQPRQMNTEAF
TRBV2	TRBJ1-2	ASSQGTGMSYGYT
TRBV5-4	TRBJ1-5	ASSYGTGTGGGQPQH
TRBV2	TRBJ2-1	ASSSLAGAANEQF
TRBV30	TRBJ1-1	AWTRGGYTEAF
TRBV5-4	TRBJ2-1	ASSNSGRAYNEQF
TRBV5-4	TRBJ2-5	ANGGGGKETQY
TRBV5-6	TRBJ2-3	ASSFKDTQY
TRBV5-1	TRBJ2-4	ASSQDTRVNIQY
TRBV19	TRBJ1-2	ASSIGPGNSGYT
TRBV4-1	TRBJ1-3	ASSRANPGLGNTIY
TRBV5-6	TRBJ2-2	ASSRDRVFTGELF
TRBV5-5	TRBJ2-5	ASSPSGGGGQETQY
TRBV7-9	TRBJ1-1	ASSYPGIRTEAF